In this sample, the clone carrying this TCR beta chain turned up a few times. The antigen is not known. Assay version v3.0 of immunoSEQ was used, and it was run at survey level. The repertoire was sequenced with immunoSEQ multiplex PCR; TCRdb's copy has only in-frame clones and lacks some. This repertoire shows about 30,000 clones, under 85% found once; its top ten account for 7.5% to 10%. The source of the sample is a study of long-term antiretroviral therapy in people with HIV. Whole-study context: The earliest samples came from an era when ART typically awaited falling CD4 counts. Study results and caveats: Relative to transplant donor controls, diversity remained lower despite increasing after ART.

The material was unsorted PBMCs, obtained 3 years after starting antiretroviral therapy. This TCR came from a man aged 40-49 years with HIV.

CDR3 region: CASSPPGQRQETQYF. The CDR3 DNA sequence: TGTGCCAGCAGTCCACCGGGACAGCGTCAAGAGACCCAGTACTTC. The gene calls are TRBV7-9 and TRBJ2-5; 7 bases align to TRBD1. Germline trimming cut 6 bases from V and 2 bases from J; bases unmatched to any gene: 9. The germline V gene encodes CDR1 SEHNR and CDR2 FQNEAQ (reference sequence). This CDR3 has 15 residues. Full variable domain (rest looked up from reference TRBV7-9 and TRBJ2-5): DTGVSQNPRHKITKRGQNVTFRCDPISEHNRLYWYRQTLGQGPEFLTYFQNEAQLEKSRLLSDRFSAERPKGSFSTLEIQRTEQGDSAMYLCASSPPGQRQETQYFGPGTRLLVL.